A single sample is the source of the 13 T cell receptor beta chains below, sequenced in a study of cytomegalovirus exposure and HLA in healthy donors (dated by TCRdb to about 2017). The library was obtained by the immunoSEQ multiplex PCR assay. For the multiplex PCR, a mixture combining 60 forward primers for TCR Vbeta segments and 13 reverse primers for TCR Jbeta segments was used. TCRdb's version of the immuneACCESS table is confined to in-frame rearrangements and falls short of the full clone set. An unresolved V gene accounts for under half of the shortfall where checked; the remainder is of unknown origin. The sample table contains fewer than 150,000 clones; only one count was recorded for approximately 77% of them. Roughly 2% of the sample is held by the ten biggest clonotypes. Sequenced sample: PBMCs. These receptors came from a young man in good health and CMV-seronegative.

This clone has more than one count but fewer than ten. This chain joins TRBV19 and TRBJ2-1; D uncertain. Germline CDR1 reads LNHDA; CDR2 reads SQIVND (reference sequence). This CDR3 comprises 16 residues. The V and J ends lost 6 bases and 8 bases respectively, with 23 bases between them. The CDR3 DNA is TGTGCCAGTAGCCTCAGCTTAAACTTACTCAGCGATGAGCAGTTCTTC. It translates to CASSLSLNLLSDEQFF.

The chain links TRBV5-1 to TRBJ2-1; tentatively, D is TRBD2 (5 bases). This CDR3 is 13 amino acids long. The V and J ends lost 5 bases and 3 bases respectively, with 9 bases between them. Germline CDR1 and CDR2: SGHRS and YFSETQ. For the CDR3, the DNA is TGCGCCAGCAGAACTAGTAACTACAATGAGCAGTTCTTC. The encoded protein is CASRTSNYNEQFF.

The CDR3 nucleotides read TGTGCCAGCTCACCAATAGGAGCGGGAGGCTCCTACAATGAGCAGTTCTTC. Translated: CASSPIGAGGSYNEQFF. The chain is built from TRBV18 and TRBJ2-1; 9 nucleotides line up with TRBD2. J was trimmed by 0 bases and V by 2 bases; bases with no gene match: 5. There are 17 residues in the CDR3. Germline V gene data show CDR1 as KGHSH and CDR2 as LQKENI.

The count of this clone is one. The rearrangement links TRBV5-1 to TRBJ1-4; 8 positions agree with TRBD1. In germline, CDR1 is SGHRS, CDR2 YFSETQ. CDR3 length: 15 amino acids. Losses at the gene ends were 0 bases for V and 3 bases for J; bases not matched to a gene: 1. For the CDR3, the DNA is TGCGCCAGCAGCTTGGGGGGACAGGCTAATGAAAAACTGTTTTTT. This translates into CASSLGGQANEKLFF.

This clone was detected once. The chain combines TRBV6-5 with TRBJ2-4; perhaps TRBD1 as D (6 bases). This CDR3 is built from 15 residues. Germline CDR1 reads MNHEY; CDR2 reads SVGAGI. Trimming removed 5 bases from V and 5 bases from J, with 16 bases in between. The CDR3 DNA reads TGTGCCAGCAGTCAGGGGATTGGATTAGAAAACATTCAGTACTTC. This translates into CASSQGIGLENIQYF.

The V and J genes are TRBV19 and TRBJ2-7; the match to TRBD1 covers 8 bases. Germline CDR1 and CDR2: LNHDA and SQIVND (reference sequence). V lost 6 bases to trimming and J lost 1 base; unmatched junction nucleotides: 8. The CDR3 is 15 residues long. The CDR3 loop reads CASSPDGTGSYEQYF. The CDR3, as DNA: TGTGCCAGTAGCCCCGACGGGACAGGATCCTACGAGCAGTACTTC.

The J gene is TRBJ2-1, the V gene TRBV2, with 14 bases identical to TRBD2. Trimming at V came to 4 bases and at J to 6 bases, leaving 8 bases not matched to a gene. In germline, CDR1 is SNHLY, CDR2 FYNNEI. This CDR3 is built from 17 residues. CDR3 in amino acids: CASSVPGLAGVGNEQFF. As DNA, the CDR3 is TGTGCCAGCAGTGTCCCGGGACTAGCGGGAGTAGGCAATGAGCAGTTCTTC.

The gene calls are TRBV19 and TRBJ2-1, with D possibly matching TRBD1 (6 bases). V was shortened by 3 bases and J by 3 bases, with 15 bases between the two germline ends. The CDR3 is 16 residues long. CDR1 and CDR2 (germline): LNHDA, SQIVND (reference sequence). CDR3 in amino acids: CASSIGGRGGYNEQFF. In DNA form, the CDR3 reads TGTGCCAGTAGTATTGGCGGCAGGGGCGGCTACAATGAGCAGTTCTTC.

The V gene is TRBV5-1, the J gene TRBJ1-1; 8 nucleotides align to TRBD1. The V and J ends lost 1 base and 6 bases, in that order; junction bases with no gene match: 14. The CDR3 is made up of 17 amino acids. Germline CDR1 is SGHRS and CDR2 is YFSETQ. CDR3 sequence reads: CASSLKDRVGERAEAFF. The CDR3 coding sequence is TGCGCCAGCAGCTTGAAGGACAGGGTAGGGGAGAGGGCTGAAGCTTTCTTT. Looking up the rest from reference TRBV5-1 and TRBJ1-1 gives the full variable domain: KAGVTQTPRYLIKTRGQQVTLSCSPISGHRSVSWYQQTPGQGLQFLFEYFSETQRNKGNFPGRFSGRQFSNSRSEMNVSTLELGDSALYLCASSLKDRVGERAEAFFGQGTRLTVV.

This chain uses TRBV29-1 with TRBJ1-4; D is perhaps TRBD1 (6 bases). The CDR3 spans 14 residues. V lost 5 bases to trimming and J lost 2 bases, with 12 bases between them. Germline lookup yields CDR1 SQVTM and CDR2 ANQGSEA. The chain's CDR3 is CSVLGQHTNEKLFF. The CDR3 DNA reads TGCAGCGTTTTAGGACAGCACACTAATGAAAAACTGTTTTTT.

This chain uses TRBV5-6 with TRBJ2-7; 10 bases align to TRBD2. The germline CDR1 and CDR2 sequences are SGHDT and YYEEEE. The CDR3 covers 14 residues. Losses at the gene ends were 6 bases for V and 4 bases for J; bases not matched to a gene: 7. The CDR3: CASTGASGSYEQYF. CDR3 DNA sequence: TGTGCCAGCACCGGGGCTAGCGGGAGTTACGAGCAGTACTTC.

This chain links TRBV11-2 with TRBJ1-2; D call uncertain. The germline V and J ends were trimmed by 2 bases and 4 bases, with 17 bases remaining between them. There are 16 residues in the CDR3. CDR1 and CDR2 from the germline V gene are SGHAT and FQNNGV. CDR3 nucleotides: TGTGCCAGCAGCTTAAGTAAGCAGGCGCGATCCTATGGCTACACCTTC. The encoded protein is CASSLSKQARSYGYTF.

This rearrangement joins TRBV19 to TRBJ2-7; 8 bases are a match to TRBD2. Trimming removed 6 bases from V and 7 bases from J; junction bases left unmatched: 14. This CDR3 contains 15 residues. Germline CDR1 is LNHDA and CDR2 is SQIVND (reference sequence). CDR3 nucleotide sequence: TGTGCCAGTAGGCCTCGGGGGGGAGCAAGAGGAGAGCAGTACTTC. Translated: CASRPRGGARGEQYF.